This TCR beta chain comes out of a study of shared clonotypes between healthy human individuals. Study-level background: Per donor, CD8 memory used one plate, CD8 naive used two, CD4 memory used three and CD4 naive used three. Study-wide points: With a handful of donors compared, 5% to 5.5% of naive CD4 clonotypes were shared.

The donors, all of them Caucasian adults, lived in Nashville, Tennessee. Worth noting for this clone: Its antigen is not known.

Repertoires were generated with immunoSEQ multiplex PCR, while TCRdb's copy carries only in-frame clones and drops some. Of roughly 640,000 clones in the sample, around 74% were seen once. Trimming took 5 bases from V and 4 from J, leaving 14 bases between them. Germline CDR1 KGHSH, CDR2 LQKENI. This CDR3 contains 14 residues. The chain employs TRBV18 and TRBJ1-2, with D uncertain. Source material: memory CD4+ T cells sorted from blood. Subset indicated: CD45RA-negative fraction. The source is a woman in her 30s in good health. DNA of the CDR3: TGTGCCAGCTCAGCTGCGGTGGAGGGCTATGGCTACACCTTC. It translates to CASSAAVEGYGYTF.